The clone carrying this T cell receptor (beta chain) was detected only a few times. Its antigen remains unknown. Assay: immunoSEQ multiplex PCR; the TCRdb copy retains only in-frame clones and omits some. The table includes about 81,000 clones, 65% to 90% detected once. The source of the sample is a study of a mutant IDH1 vaccine in newly diagnosed glioma. In the study overall: In weeks 1, 3, 5, 7, 11, 15, 19 and 23, patients were vaccinated. Earlier therapy was either radiotherapy, temozolomide, or both, and most got both.

The time point denotes: week 23, last vaccination. Each dose of the vaccine consisted of 300 ug of mutant IDH1 20-mer peptide, with topical imiquimod. CDR3 length: 12 residues. Trimming pared 2 bases from V and 6 bases from J, leaving 7 bases between. Germline V gene sequence: CDR1 MNHEY, CDR2 SMNVEV (reference sequence). Findings and limits, study-wide: Pseudoprogression appeared unlinked to shifts in leading peripheral T cell clonotypes.

Here the sequenced sample was PBMCs, taken from a glioma patient whose treatment included an IDH1 peptide vaccine. The J gene is TRBJ1-1, the V gene TRBV27; perhaps TRBD1 as D (5 bases). The receptor was isolated from a man aged 25-45 years with glioma. Some clones in this sample may be carry-over from other donors' samples. This CDR3 is CASSLAGAEAFF. CDR3 sequence (DNA): TGTGCCAGCAGTTTAGCGGGGGCTGAAGCTTTCTTT.